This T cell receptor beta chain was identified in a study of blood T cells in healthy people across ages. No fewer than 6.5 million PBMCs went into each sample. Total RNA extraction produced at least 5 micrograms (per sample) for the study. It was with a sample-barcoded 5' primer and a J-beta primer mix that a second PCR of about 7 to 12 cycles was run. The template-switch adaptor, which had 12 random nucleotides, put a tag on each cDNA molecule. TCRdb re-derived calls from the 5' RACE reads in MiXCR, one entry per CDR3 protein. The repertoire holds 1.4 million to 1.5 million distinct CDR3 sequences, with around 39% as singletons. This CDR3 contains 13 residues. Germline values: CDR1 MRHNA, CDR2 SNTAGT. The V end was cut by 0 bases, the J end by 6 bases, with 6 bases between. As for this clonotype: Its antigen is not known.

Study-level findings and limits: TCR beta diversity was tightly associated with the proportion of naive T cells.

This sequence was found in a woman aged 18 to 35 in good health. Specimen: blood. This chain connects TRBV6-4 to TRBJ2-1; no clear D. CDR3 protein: CASSDSVVNEQFF. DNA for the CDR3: TGTGCCAGCAGTGACTCCGTTGTCAATGAGCAGTTCTTC.